This is a list of T cell receptor beta chains from one sample in a study of blood T cell repertoires in COVID-19. Clones were sequenced by immunoSEQ multiplex PCR, and TCRdb holds only the in-frame ones, with some missing. This table has more than 80,000 clones, less than 75% appearing once. Sequencing input: peripheral blood. These receptor sequences come from a woman aged 55-69 years in a cohort sampled during active or convalescent COVID-19. The CDR3 runs from the conserved cysteine through the conserved F or W. Each record gives: clone size, D gene, V gene, J gene, CDR3 DNA, CDR3 protein. D genes are given only for firm matches. Clone size is given for some rows only: seen once, a few or many times, or a class if the clone is expanded.

>NA|NA|TRBV19|TRBJ2-3
TGTGCCAGCCGCATCGGACACTTCACAGATACGCAGTATTTT
CASRIGHFTDTQYF
>NA|NA|TRBV19|TRBJ1-1
TGTGCCAGTACCAAAGGAGGCCAGGGGATCACTGAAGCTTTCTTT
CASTKGGQGITEAFF
>NA|NA|TRBV5-1|TRBJ2-3
TGCGCCAGCAGCTTGGGCCTGCTCCTTCAGGGTACAGATACGCAGTATTTT
CASSLGLLLQGTDTQYF
>NA|NA|TRBV13|TRBJ2-3
TGTGCCAGCAGCTTAGATGCCAGGGTGCGAGATACGCAGTATTTT
CASSLDARVRDTQYF
>NA|NA|TRBV18|TRBJ1-5
TGTGCCAGCTCACGACAGGATAGTAATCAGCCCCAGCATTTT
CASSRQDSNQPQHF
>NA|TRBD2|TRBV5-1|TRBJ2-7
TGCGCCAGCAGCTTTTCGACTAGCGGGGGGCTCTCCTACGAGCAGTACTTC
CASSFSTSGGLSYEQYF
>NA|NA|TRBV14|TRBJ1-1
TGTGCCAGCAACACATCCCCACGGGCTGAAGCTTTCTTT
CASNTSPRAEAFF
>NA|TRBD1|TRBV10-2|TRBJ2-1
TGCGCCACCCAAAGCCGAGACAGGGCGAACAATGAGCAGTTCTTC
CATQSRDRANNEQFF
>NA|TRBD1|TRBV7-2|TRBJ1-5
TGTGCCAGCAGCTTTAGGACAGGGGATCAGCCCCAGCATTTT
CASSFRTGDQPQHF
>few|TRBD1|TRBV12-5|TRBJ2-3
TGTGCTAGTGGTTTGGTACGACAGGGCCCAGATACGCAGTATTTT
CASGLVRQGPDTQYF
>NA|TRBD2|TRBV9|TRBJ2-7
TGTGCCAGCAGCGTAGCTGGTACTAGCGGCTACGAGCAGTACTTC
CASSVAGTSGYEQYF
>NA|NA|TRBV6-4|TRBJ2-7
TGTGCCAGCAGTGACTCGGGGCGCGTAGGGATCCAGACCTACGAGCAGTACTTC
CASSDSGRVGIQTYEQYF
>NA|TRBD2|TRBV13|TRBJ2-1
TGTGCCAGCAGCCCTCAACTAGCGGGGTTCAATGAGCAGTTCTTC
CASSPQLAGFNEQFF
>NA|NA|TRBV4-2|TRBJ1-2
TGTGCCAGCAGCCAAGGGTGGGGGGTCGGCTACACCTTC
CASSQGWGVGYTF
>NA|TRBD1|TRBV6-6|TRBJ1-5
TGTGCCAGCAGAATACCGGGACAGGGAGACAATCAGCCCCAGCATTTT
CASRIPGQGDNQPQHF
>NA|NA|TRBV23-1|TRBJ1-5
TGCGCCAGCAGTCATCCGCAGGCTAGCAATCAGCCCCAGCATTTT
CASSHPQASNQPQHF
>NA|NA|TRBV3-1/TRBV3-2|TRBJ1-1
TGTGCCAGCAGCCAAGATCCGACATCTCCTGAAGCTTTCTTT
CASSQDPTSPEAFF
>few|NA|TRBV7-2|TRBJ1-1
TGTGCCAGCAGCTTTTTTAGTCGGGGTAGGGTAGGGAACACTGAAGCTTTCTTT
CASSFFSRGRVGNTEAFF
>once|NA|TRBV7-3|TRBJ2-7
TGTGCCAGCAGCTTAGGGGCAGGGTCCTACGAGCAGTACTTC
CASSLGAGSYEQYF
>NA|NA|TRBV23-1|TRBJ2-7
TGCGCCACCTCCCTAGTCAGAGGCTACGAGCAGTACTTC
CATSLVRGYEQYF
>NA|NA|TRBV18|TRBJ1-2
TGTGCCAGCTCACTACAGGGTCATTATGGCTACACCTTC
CASSLQGHYGYTF
>NA|NA|TRBV6-5|TRBJ2-7
TGTGCCAGCAGTCCGGCGGGGAGACTTTACGAGCAGTACTTC
CASSPAGRLYEQYF
>NA|NA|TRBV6-5|TRBJ2-7
TGTGCCAGCAGTCCACAGGGATTTGGCTACGAGCAGTACTTC
CASSPQGFGYEQYF
>once|TRBD1|TRBV5-1|TRBJ2-3
TGCGCCAGCAGCTTCTCCGGGACAGGGGGCACAGATACGCAGTATTTT
CASSFSGTGGTDTQYF
>NA|NA|TRBV3-1/TRBV3-2|TRBJ2-3
TGTGCCAGCAGCCAAGATAGAAGAAGCACAGATACGCAGTATTTT
CASSQDRRSTDTQYF
>NA|TRBD1|TRBV5-1|TRBJ2-7
TGCGCCAGCAGCTTAGCCGGACAGGGGCCCTACGAGCAGTACTTC
CASSLAGQGPYEQYF
>NA|NA|TRBV9|TRBJ2-3
TGTGCCAGCAGCGTAGCTCCGTTAGCTCTTGGCACAGATACGCAGTATTTT
CASSVAPLALGTDTQYF
>few|TRBD2|TRBV19|TRBJ2-3
TGTGCCAGCCATCAGGGAGGGCTGGGCCGCACAGATACGCAGTATTTT
CASHQGGLGRTDTQYF
>NA|TRBD2|TRBV19|TRBJ2-2
TGTGCCAGTAGAGCGGGGGGGCCCGACACCGGGGAGCTGTTTTTT
CASRAGGPDTGELFF
>NA|NA|TRBV19|TRBJ1-1
TGTGCCAGTAGATACGGTGTGACTGAAGCTTTCTTT
CASRYGVTEAFF
>NA|NA|TRBV5-1|TRBJ1-1
TGCGCCAGCAGCTCTAGGACAGATTTGACTGAAGCTTTCTTT
CASSSRTDLTEAFF
>few|TRBD1|TRBV18|TRBJ2-3
TGTGCCAGCTCACTCACAGGGGTAGGAGATACGCAGTATTTT
CASSLTGVGDTQYF
>NA|TRBD1|TRBV6-5|TRBJ1-5
TGTGCCAGCAGCCACGACAGGGGGAATCAGCCCCAGCATTTT
CASSHDRGNQPQHF
>once|TRBD1|TRBV18|TRBJ2-2
TGTGCCAGCTCAATGACAGGGGGCGAGACCGGGGAGCTGTTTTTT
CASSMTGGETGELFF
>NA|TRBD1|TRBV30|TRBJ1-5
TGTGCCTGGGCGGGACAGGGGAATCAGCCCCAGCATTTT
CAWAGQGNQPQHF
>NA|NA|TRBV11-2|TRBJ2-3
TGTGCCAGCAGCTTAGTGGGGGGGGCAGCAGATACGCAGTATTTT
CASSLVGGAADTQYF
>NA|NA|TRBV19|TRBJ2-2
TGTGCCAGTAGTATAACAAACACCGGGGAGCTGTTTTTT
CASSITNTGELFF
>few|NA|TRBV5-6|TRBJ2-3
TGTGCCAGCAGCGGGGACTTTAGCACAGATACGCAGTATTTT
CASSGDFSTDTQYF
>NA|TRBD1|TRBV4-1|TRBJ1-1
TGCGCCAGCAGCCACAACCGAAGAGGACAGGGAGACACTGAAGCTTTCTTT
CASSHNRRGQGDTEAFF
>NA|NA|TRBV10-3|TRBJ2-7
TGTGCCATCAGTCCCCGCGGGGCGGATTCCTACGAGCAGTACTTC
CAISPRGADSYEQYF
>NA|TRBD1|TRBV19|TRBJ1-6
TGTGCCAGTAGTATGCAGACAGGGGGCAGTTCACCCCTCCACTTT
CASSMQTGGSSPLHF